This T cell receptor beta chain stems from a study of T cell responses to AZD1222 COVID-19 vaccine. As to this clone: Its matching antigen is unknown.

Study-wide results and caveats: At study baseline, merely six AZD1222 recipients were seropositive.

The assay was immunoSEQ multiplex PCR, and TCRdb's table has in-frame clones only and misses some. The sample shows under 150,000 clones, 82% of them seen only once. Trimming cost V 1 base and J 6 bases, with 6 bases left between them. Looked up from germline, CDR1 is MDHEN and CDR2 is SYDVKM. This CDR3 spans 12 amino acids. The receptor was isolated from an adult in good health. The specimen was peripheral blood, collected on day 0 of MenACWY control vaccination. The rearrangement uses TRBV28 and TRBJ1-2, with a possible D match to TRBD1 (5 bases). As DNA, the CDR3 is TGTGCCAGCAGTTTATTACAGGATGGCTACACCTTC. Encoded protein: CASSLLQDGYTF.